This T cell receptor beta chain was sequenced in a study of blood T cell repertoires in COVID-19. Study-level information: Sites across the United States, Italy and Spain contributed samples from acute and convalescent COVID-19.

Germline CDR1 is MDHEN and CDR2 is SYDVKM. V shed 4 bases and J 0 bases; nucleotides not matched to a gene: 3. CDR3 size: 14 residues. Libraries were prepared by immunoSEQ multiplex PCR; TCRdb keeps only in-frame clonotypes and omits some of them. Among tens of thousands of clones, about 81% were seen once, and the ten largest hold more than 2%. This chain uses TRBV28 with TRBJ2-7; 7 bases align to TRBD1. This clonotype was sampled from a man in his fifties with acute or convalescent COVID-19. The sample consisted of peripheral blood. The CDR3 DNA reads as TGTGCCAGCAGTTCAGGACAGGCCTCCTACGAGCAGTACTTC. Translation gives CASSSGQASYEQYF. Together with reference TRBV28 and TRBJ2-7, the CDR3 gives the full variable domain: DVKVTQSSRYLVKRTGEKVFLECVQDMDHENMFWYRQDPGLGLRLIYFSYDVKMKEKGDIPEGYSVSREKKERFSLILESASTNQTSMYLCASSSGQASYEQYFGPGTRLTVT.